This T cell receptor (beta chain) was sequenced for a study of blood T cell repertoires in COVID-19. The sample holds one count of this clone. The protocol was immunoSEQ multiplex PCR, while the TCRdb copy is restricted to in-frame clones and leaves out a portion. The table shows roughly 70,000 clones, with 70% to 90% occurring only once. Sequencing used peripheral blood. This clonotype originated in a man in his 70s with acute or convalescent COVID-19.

The CDR3 sequence: CASTPWQGADGANVLTF. As DNA, the CDR3 is TGTGCCAGTACCCCGTGGCAGGGGGCCGACGGGGCCAACGTCCTGACTTTC. This chain links TRBV19 with TRBJ2-6, with TRBD1 identical over 8 bases. The germline gives CDR1 LNHDA, CDR2 SQIVND (reference sequence). V shed 7 bases and J 4 bases; nucleotides not matched to a gene: 12. This CDR3 contains 17 residues.